This T cell receptor beta chain was obtained from a study of blood T cell repertoires in COVID-19. For the study at large: COVID-19 samples, acute and convalescent, were from the United States, Italy and Spain.

TCRdb keeps only in-frame clones here, not all; method: immunoSEQ multiplex PCR. Of 380,000 or so clones listed, 65% to 90% are singletons. Germline trimming cut 0 bases from V and 2 bases from J; bases unmatched to any gene: 10. Germline loops: CDR1 LGHNA, CDR2 YNFKEQ. This CDR3 comprises 20 residues. Seattle cases were enrolled at active infection and followed longitudinally. Specimen: peripheral blood. The TCR sequence derives from an older woman with COVID-19, enrolled during active disease. The chain is built from TRBV4-2 and TRBJ1-4; 12 bases align to TRBD1. The DNA for the CDR3 is TGTGCCAGCAGCCAAGAGCCCTATAGGGGACAGGGGGCTACTAATGAAAAACTGTTTTTT. Its translation: CASSQEPYRGQGATNEKLFF.